The rows below give T cell receptor beta chains drawn from one sample of a study of CD8 T cells in Susac syndrome. Via MiXCR, TCRdb re-called the immunoSEQ multiplex PCR reads, giving one row per CDR3 protein. The sample contains fewer than 150,000 distinct CDR3 sequences, 90% to 95% of which appear only once. Sequencing was carried out using CD4+ T cells from PBMCs. Receptors originate from a human donor in good health. Each CDR3 is given with its conserved first and last residue. D genes are given only for firm matches. Clone size appears in some rows only: once, few, many, or a class for an expanded clone.

v_gene	d_gene	j_gene	abundance	CDR3aa	CDR3nt
TRBV20-1	TRBD2	TRBJ2-1	.	CSARYLAGYNEQFF	TGCAGTGCTAGGTACCTAGCGGGCTACAATGAGCAGTTCTTC
TRBV24-1	.	TRBJ2-2	.	CATSVSGTKNTGELFF	TGTGCCACCAGTGTCTCCGGGACAAAGAACACCGGGGAGCTGTTTTTT
TRBV2	TRBD1	TRBJ1-5	.	CASSGTGGNQPQHF	TGTGCCAGCAGTGGGACAGGGGGCAATCAGCCCCAGCATTTT
TRBV12-3/TRBV12-4	.	TRBJ2-1	.	CASSSGSFDEQFF	TGTGCCAGCAGCTCCGGGAGTTTCGATGAGCAGTTCTTC
TRBV2	.	TRBJ2-5	.	CASSIETQYF	TGTGCCAGTTCGATAGAGACCCAGTACTTC
TRBV29-1	.	TRBJ1-1	.	CSARIQQAFF	TGCAGCGCCAGGATTCAACAGGCTTTCTTT
TRBV2	.	TRBJ2-7	.	CASTSAVTSYEQYF	TGTGCCAGCACCAGTGCCGTGACTAGCTACGAGCAGTACTTC
TRBV27	TRBD1	TRBJ1-2	once	CASSGSTGNYGYTF	TGTGCCAGCAGTGGATCGACAGGGAACTATGGCTACACCTTC
TRBV18	TRBD1	TRBJ2-7	.	CASSPDRGPFEQYF	TGTGCCAGCTCACCCGACAGGGGGCCGTTCGAGCAGTACTTC
TRBV3-1	TRBD2	TRBJ2-3	.	CASSLTAGGTDTQYF	TGTGCCAGCAGTTTGACAGCGGGAGGCACAGATACGCAGTATTTT
TRBV4-2	TRBD2	TRBJ2-6	.	CASSQELAGGFGANVLTF	TGTGCCAGCAGCCAAGAACTCGCGGGAGGCTTTGGGGCCAACGTCCTGACTTTC
TRBV5-1	.	TRBJ1-2	.	CASSPPGPGYTF	TGCGCCAGCAGCCCACCAGGGCCTGGCTACACCTTC
TRBV12-3/TRBV12-4	TRBD2	TRBJ2-2	.	CASSSSGSGTGELFF	TGTGCCAGCAGTTCCAGCGGGAGTGGGACCGGGGAGCTGTTTTTT
TRBV20-1	.	TRBJ2-7	.	CSARDNSYEQYF	TGCAGTGCCCGGGACAACTCCTACGAGCAGTACTTC
TRBV6-6	.	TRBJ2-4	.	CASSPGLLNIQYF	TGTGCCAGCAGTCCCGGACTCTTAAACATTCAGTACTTC
TRBV15	TRBD1	TRBJ2-7	.	CATSRGRFGPGTGVYEQYF	TGTGCCACCAGCAGAGGGCGGTTTGGGCCCGGGACAGGGGTTTACGAGCAGTACTTC
TRBV18	.	TRBJ1-5	.	CASSPGEGISNQPQHF	TGTGCCAGCTCACCTGGGGAGGGGATAAGCAATCAGCCCCAGCATTTT
TRBV5-4	.	TRBJ1-1	.	CASSLEPGTPEAFF	TGTGCCAGCAGCTTGGAACCTGGGACACCTGAAGCTTTCTTT